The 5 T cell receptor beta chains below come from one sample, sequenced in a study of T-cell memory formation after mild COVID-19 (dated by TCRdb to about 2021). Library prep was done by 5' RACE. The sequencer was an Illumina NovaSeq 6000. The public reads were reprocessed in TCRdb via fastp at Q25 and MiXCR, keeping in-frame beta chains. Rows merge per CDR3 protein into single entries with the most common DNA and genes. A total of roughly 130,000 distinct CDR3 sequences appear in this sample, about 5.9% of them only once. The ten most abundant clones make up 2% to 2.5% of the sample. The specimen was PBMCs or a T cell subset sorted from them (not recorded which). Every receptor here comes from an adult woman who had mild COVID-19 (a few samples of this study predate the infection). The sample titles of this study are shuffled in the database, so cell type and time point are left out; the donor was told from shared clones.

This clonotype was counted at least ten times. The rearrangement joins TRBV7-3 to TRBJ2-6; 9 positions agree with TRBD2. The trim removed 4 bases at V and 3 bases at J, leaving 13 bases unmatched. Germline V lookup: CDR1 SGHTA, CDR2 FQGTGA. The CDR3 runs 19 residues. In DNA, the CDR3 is TGTGCCAGCAGCTCCCAAGCGGGGGGAACCTCCGTTGGGGCCAACGTCCTGACTTTC. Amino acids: CASSSQAGGTSVGANVLTF.

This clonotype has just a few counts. The CDR3 sequence is CASSPTGQGAAFF. The DNA for the CDR3 is TGCGCCAGCAGCCCCACCGGACAGGGGGCTGCTTTCTTT. The rearrangement links TRBV5-1 to TRBJ1-1; TRBD1 aligns across 11 bases. Germline V gene lookup returns CDR1 SGHRS and CDR2 YFSETQ. The CDR3 is made up of 13 amino acids. V gave up 4 bases and J gave up 11 bases; unmatched junction bases: 7. The whole variable domain, filled in from reference TRBV5-1 and TRBJ1-1, reads KAGVTQTPRYLIKTRGQQVTLSCSPISGHRSVSWYQQTPGQGLQFLFEYFSETQRNKGNFPGRFSGRQFSNSRSEMNVSTLELGDSALYLCASSPTGQGAAFFGQGTRLTVV.

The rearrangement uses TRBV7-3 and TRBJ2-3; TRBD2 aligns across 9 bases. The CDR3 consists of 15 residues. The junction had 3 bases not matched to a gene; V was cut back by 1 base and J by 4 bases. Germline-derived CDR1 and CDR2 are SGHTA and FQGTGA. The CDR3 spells CASSLIAGVADTQYF. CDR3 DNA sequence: TGTGCCAGCAGCTTAATAGCGGGAGTTGCAGATACGCAGTATTTT.

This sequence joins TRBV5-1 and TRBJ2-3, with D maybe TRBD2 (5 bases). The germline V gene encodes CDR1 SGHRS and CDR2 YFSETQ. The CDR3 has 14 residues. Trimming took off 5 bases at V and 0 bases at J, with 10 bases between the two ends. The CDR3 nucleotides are TGCGCCAGCAGTCGGACTGGGAGCACAGATACGCAGTATTTT. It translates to CASSRTGSTDTQYF.

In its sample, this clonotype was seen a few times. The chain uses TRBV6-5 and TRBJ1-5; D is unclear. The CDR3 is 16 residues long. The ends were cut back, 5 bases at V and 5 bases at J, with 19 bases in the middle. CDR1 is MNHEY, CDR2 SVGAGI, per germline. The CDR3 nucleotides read TGTGCCAGCAGTCGTTCTGTTCCGGGATTAGATCAGCCCCAGCATTTT. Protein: CASSRSVPGLDQPQHF.